The 29 T cell receptor beta chains presented below share a single source sample, sequenced in a study of OX40 agonist ivuxolimab in advanced cancers. Profiled with immunoSEQ multiplex PCR; TCRdb holds only in-frame clones, not every one. The table has fewer than 65,000 clones, roughly 86% seen once. The material sequenced was CD4+ or CD8+ T cells sorted from blood, taken in a trial of the OX40 agonist ivuxolimab. All receptors derive from an adult with an advanced solid tumor such as melanoma, head and neck, liver or kidney cancer.

CDR3 in DNA: TGCAGTGGGACAAGCTCCTACGAGCAGTACTTC. Its translation is CSGTSSYEQYF. The rearrangement joins TRBV20-1 to TRBJ2-7; tentative D call: TRBD1 (5 bases). Germline CDR1 and CDR2: DFQATT and SNEGSKA (reference sequence). The CDR3 loop spans 11 amino acids. Trimming removed 7 bases at V and 0 bases at J, with 7 bases between.

This clone was recorded a few times. J is TRBJ2-3 and V is TRBV9; TRBD2 matches 8 bases. The V gene end was trimmed by 4 bases and the J gene end by 1 base; junction bases not matched to a gene: 8. Germline CDR1 reads SGDLS; CDR2 reads YYNGEE. The CDR3 spans 16 residues. The CDR3 DNA reads TGTGCCAGCAGCACTCGAGCGGGAGTTGGCACAGATACGCAGTATTTT. It is translated as CASSTRAGVGTDTQYF.

The rearrangement joins TRBV10-1 to TRBJ2-3, with 11 nucleotides matching TRBD2. Looked up from germline, CDR1 is WNHNN and CDR2 is SYGVQD (reference sequence). This CDR3 is 21 amino acids long. The V segment lost 1 base and the J segment 4 bases; nucleotides outside the gene matches: 19. In DNA form, the CDR3 reads TGCGCCAGCAGTGAGTTAATAGCGGGAGGGCGCGGTGTGCCGTACGCAGATACGCAGTATTTT. Residues: CASSELIAGGRGVPYADTQYF.

The J gene is TRBJ2-3, the V gene TRBV6-1, with a possible D match to TRBD2 (8 bases). The germline V gene has CDR1 MNHNS and CDR2 SASEGT. The germline V and J ends were trimmed by 10 bases and 10 bases, with 24 bases remaining between them. There are 14 residues in the CDR3. The CDR3 protein is CAINREGAGGSQYF. The CDR3, as DNA: TGTGCCATCAATAGGGAGGGGGCGGGGGGCTCGCAGTATTTT.

This clone has just a few counts. This chain links TRBV2 with TRBJ2-1, with TRBD1 as a possible D gene (5 bases). V was trimmed by 6 bases and J by 7 bases, leaving 10 bases between them. The CDR3 covers 12 residues. The germline V gene has CDR1 SNHLY and CDR2 FYNNEI. This CDR3 reads CASSLDTNEQFF. In nucleotides, the CDR3 is TGTGCCAGCAGCCTGGACACGAATGAGCAGTTCTTC.

The V and J genes are TRBV5-1 and TRBJ2-3; 8 nucleotides match TRBD2. Germline CDR1 SGHRS, CDR2 YFSETQ. CDR3 size: 15 residues. The J segment lost 1 base and the V segment lost 4 bases, leaving 5 bases of the junction unmatched. The CDR3, as DNA: TGCGCCAGCAGCGTGTCGACTAGCGGCACAGATACGCAGTATTTT. This gives the protein CASSVSTSGTDTQYF.

The rearrangement links TRBV7-6 to TRBJ1-5; no clear D gene. CDR3 length: 13 amino acids. Germline V gene lookup returns CDR1 SGHVS and CDR2 FNYEAQ. V shed 0 bases and J shed 1 base, with 1 base lying between them. CDR3 DNA: TGTGCCAGCAGCTTAGCCAGCAATCAGCCCCAGCATTTT. Its protein product is CASSLASNQPQHF.

The chain employs TRBV28 and TRBJ2-6; possibly TRBD2 for D (5 bases). This CDR3 is 18 amino acids long. Per germline, CDR1 MDHEN and CDR2 SYDVKM. Between the trimmed V and J ends, which lost 6 bases and 0 bases, there was a span of 18 bases. The CDR3 coding sequence is TGTGCCAGCAGGACTATTCGACAACGGGGCTCTGGGGCCAACGTCCTGACTTTC. Its protein product is CASRTIRQRGSGANVLTF.

V usage is TRBV19 and J usage is TRBJ2-7; D might be TRBD1 or TRBD2, each matching 5 bases. CDR3 length equals 14 residues. Germline lookup yields CDR1 LNHDA and CDR2 SQIVND (reference sequence). The germline V and J ends were trimmed by 5 bases and 4 bases, with 15 bases remaining between them. As DNA, the CDR3 is TGTGCCAGTAGTGGTAGCAACGAGGGGTACGAGCAGTACTTC. As protein: CASSGSNEGYEQYF.

J is TRBJ1-2 and V is TRBV6-6; D uncertain. The CDR3 is 14 residues long. V was cut by 3 bases and J by 4 bases, with 12 bases left in between. Looked up from germline, CDR1 is MNHNY and CDR2 is SVGAGI (reference sequence). The CDR3 sequence: CASSYSTGFYGYTF. The CDR3 DNA reads as TGTGCCAGCAGTTATTCGACGGGGTTCTATGGCTACACCTTC.

This chain joins TRBV10-3 and TRBJ2-7; D is undetermined. This CDR3 is built from 11 residues. In germline, CDR1 is ENHRY, CDR2 SYGVKD. Deletions cut 6 bases from V and 3 bases from J, with 6 bases between. DNA of the CDR3: TGTGCCATCAGGGGGAACTACGAGCAGTACTTC. This codes for CAIRGNYEQYF.

This chain uses TRBV27 with TRBJ2-3; D perhaps matches TRBD2 (5 bases). V was trimmed by 5 bases and J by 6 bases, leaving 12 bases between them. From germline, CDR1 is MNHEY and CDR2 SMNVEV (reference sequence). The CDR3 is 13 residues long. CDR3 loop: CASSRGWPDTQYF. DNA of the CDR3: TGTGCCAGCAGTAGAGGGTGGCCGGATACGCAGTATTTT.

This clone was counted once. The gene calls are TRBV18 and TRBJ1-3; D remains ambiguous. With 2 bases removed from V and 0 bases from J, the gap between germline ends came to 8 bases. The CDR3 loop spans 15 amino acids. Germline V gives CDR1 KGHSH, CDR2 LQKENI. The CDR3 here is CASSPAQFSGNTIYF. CDR3 nucleotide sequence: TGTGCCAGCTCACCAGCCCAGTTCTCTGGAAACACCATATATTTT.

J is TRBJ2-1 and V is TRBV20-1; D might be TRBD2 (5 bases). V dropped 3 bases and J dropped 10 bases, with 7 bases sitting between them. The CDR3 loop spans 10 amino acids. Germline assignment: CDR1 DFQATT and CDR2 SNEGSKA (reference sequence). CDR3 bases: TGCAGTGCTAGGGGAGAGGAGCAGTTCTTC. It encodes CSARGEEQFF.

This clone has more than one count but fewer than ten. The J gene is TRBJ2-3, the V gene TRBV7-8, with TRBD1 identical over 7 bases. Germline V gives CDR1 SGHVS, CDR2 FQNEAQ. With V trimmed by 1 base and J by 2 bases, 6 bases remained unmatched. The CDR3 extends over 16 amino acids. The CDR3 sequence is CASSLVWDSPTDTQYF. DNA for the CDR3: TGTGCCAGCAGCTTAGTGTGGGACAGTCCCACAGATACGCAGTATTTT.

V gene TRBV28 combines with J gene TRBJ1-5; D is perhaps TRBD1 (5 bases). Trimming removed 6 bases at V and 5 bases at J, with 17 bases between. The germline CDR1 and CDR2 sequences are MDHEN and SYDVKM. This CDR3 is built from 15 residues. DNA of the CDR3: TGTGCCAGCAGACTAGGAGGAGGGGAGTATCAGCCCCAGCATTTT. Residues: CASRLGGGEYQPQHF.

The V and J genes are TRBV2 and TRBJ2-7; weak D call: TRBD1 (5 bases). Trimming removed 7 bases at V and 0 bases at J, with 10 bases between. Germline values: CDR1 SNHLY, CDR2 FYNNEI. The CDR3 covers 13 residues. DNA of the CDR3: TGTGCCAGCAACAGACAGAGCTCCTACGAGCAGTACTTC. Its translation is CASNRQSSYEQYF.

J is TRBJ1-2 and V is TRBV20-1; D call uncertain. Per germline, CDR1 DFQATT and CDR2 SNEGSKA (reference sequence). This CDR3 region has 10 residues. V lost 2 bases and J 5 bases, leaving 3 bases between the germline ends. This CDR3 is CSARFYGYTF. The CDR3 DNA sequence: TGCAGTGCTAGATTTTATGGCTACACCTTC.

The chain links TRBV19 to TRBJ2-7, with 9 bases that match TRBD1. Germline CDR1 LNHDA, CDR2 SQIVND (reference sequence). Germline trimming cut 4 bases from V and 2 bases from J; bases unmatched to any gene: 6. The CDR3 has 15 amino acids. The CDR3 nucleotides read TGTGCCAGTAGTAGTCTGGGACAGGGAACCTACGAGCAGTACTTC. Translating gives CASSSLGQGTYEQYF.

The J gene is TRBJ1-1, the V gene TRBV18; D remains unclear. Trimming removed 3 bases from V and 1 base from J, with 9 bases in between. The CDR3 sequence is 14 residues long. Germline CDR1 is KGHSH and CDR2 is LQKENI. The CDR3 protein is CASSPSTENTEAFF. DNA for the CDR3: TGTGCCAGCTCACCGAGTACAGAGAACACTGAAGCTTTCTTT. Using reference TRBV18 and TRBJ1-1 for the parts outside the CDR3, the full variable domain is NAGVMQNPRHLVRRRGQEARLRCSPMKGHSHVYWYRQLPEEGLKFMVYLQKENIIDESGMPKERFSAEFPKEGPSILRIQQVVRGDSAAYFCASSPSTENTEAFFGQGTRLTVV.

The rearrangement links TRBV7-2 to TRBJ1-2; D possibly corresponds to TRBD1 (6 bases). Trimming took off 5 bases at V and 8 bases at J, with 15 bases between the two ends. The CDR3 consists of 13 residues. Germline V gene sequence: CDR1 SGHTA, CDR2 FQGNSA. The chain's CDR3 is CASSRGTTMGYTF. CDR3 bases: TGTGCCAGCAGCCGCGGGACAACTATGGGCTACACCTTC.

This clone has just one count. V usage is TRBV5-1 and J usage is TRBJ2-3; TRBD2 aligns across 7 bases. Germline CDR1 reads SGHRS; CDR2 reads YFSETQ. Trimming removed 1 base from V and 4 bases from J; junction bases left unmatched: 9. The CDR3 extends over 16 amino acids. CDR3: CASSLLRGGPPDTQYF. Here the CDR3 DNA reads TGCGCCAGCAGCTTGCTTCGGGGAGGGCCCCCAGATACGCAGTATTTT.

This sequence joins TRBV5-1 and TRBJ2-1; no clear D gene. Looked up from germline, CDR1 is SGHRS and CDR2 is YFSETQ. CDR3 size: 15 residues. V shed 0 bases and J shed 5 bases, with 12 bases lying between them. CDR3 in amino acids: CASSLGARVDNEQFF. The CDR3 nucleotides read TGCGCCAGCAGCTTGGGAGCGCGAGTAGACAATGAGCAGTTCTTC. Together with reference TRBV5-1 and TRBJ2-1, the CDR3 gives the full variable domain: KAGVTQTPRYLIKTRGQQVTLSCSPISGHRSVSWYQQTPGQGLQFLFEYFSETQRNKGNFPGRFSGRQFSNSRSEMNVSTLELGDSALYLCASSLGARVDNEQFFGPGTRLTVL.

This clone has only one observation. V and J are TRBV5-1 and TRBJ2-3; TRBD2 agrees at 8 bases. Trimming cost V 2 bases and J 0 bases; bases outside gene matches: 2. The V gene's germline CDR1 is SGHRS and CDR2 YFSETQ. The CDR3 spans 15 residues. CDR3 loop: CASSFSGISTDTQYF. In DNA form, the CDR3 reads TGCGCCAGCAGCTTTAGCGGGATAAGCACAGATACGCAGTATTTT.

This clone was picked up a small number of times. This chain uses TRBV28 with TRBJ1-1; weak D call: TRBD1 (5 bases). This CDR3 spans 13 amino acids. Germline V gives CDR1 MDHEN, CDR2 SYDVKM. V dropped 8 bases and J dropped 3 bases, with 13 bases sitting between them. The CDR3 is CASLRGGDTEAFF. In DNA form, the CDR3 reads TGTGCCAGCCTCCGGGGAGGGGACACTGAAGCTTTCTTT.

This chain joins TRBV27 and TRBJ2-3; 13 bases align to TRBD2. V trimming: 3 bases; J trimming: 2 bases; junction bases outside the gene matches: 2. CDR3 length: 16 residues. Germline assignment: CDR1 MNHEY and CDR2 SMNVEV (reference sequence). CDR3 protein: CASSLGLAGYTDTQYF. In DNA form, the CDR3 reads TGTGCCAGCAGTTTGGGACTAGCGGGGTACACAGATACGCAGTATTTT.

The chain links TRBV6-4 to TRBJ2-1; unclear D gene. Trimming took off 2 bases at V and 6 bases at J, with 11 bases between the two ends. The CDR3 has 14 residues. CDR1 is MRHNA, CDR2 SNTAGT, per germline. The CDR3 reads CASSDKRPSNEQFF. The CDR3 nucleotides are TGTGCCAGCAGTGACAAAAGACCTAGCAATGAGCAGTTCTTC.

This CDR3 is CASGLVSGSSYNEQFF. CDR3 nucleotides: TGTGCTAGTGGTTTGGTTTCGGGTAGCTCCTACAATGAGCAGTTCTTC. The chain uses TRBV12-5 and TRBJ2-1; D not resolved. V dropped 0 bases and J dropped 0 bases, with 9 bases sitting between them. The CDR3 is 16 amino acids. Germline assignment: CDR1 LGHNT and CDR2 FRNRAP.

The rearrangement joins TRBV27 to TRBJ1-4; D is ambiguous. The germline CDR1 and CDR2 sequences are MNHEY and SMNVEV (reference sequence). V lost 3 bases to trimming and J lost 8 bases, with 10 bases between them. The CDR3 is 13 amino acids. The CDR3 reads CASSFGITEKLFF. The CDR3 DNA reads as TGTGCCAGCAGTTTCGGGATAACAGAAAAACTGTTTTTT.